Included here is one TCR beta chain sequence, with context. Original methodology: Scientists estimated how many nucleated cells there were by amplifying reference gene primers. The protocol was immunoSEQ multiplex PCR, while the TCRdb copy is restricted to in-frame clones and leaves out a portion. The DNA was the basis for D and trimming; V, J and clone size are from that table. The profile shows roughly 280,000 clones, around 80% of them singletons. The data were obtained in a study of blood T cell repertoires in COVID-19. Overall study context: Some COVID-19 samples were acute and others convalescent; all came from the United States, Italy and Spain. Nucleic acid was either cDNA or gDNA, and it came from T cells, B-cell-depleted T cells, or PBMCs.

Germline assignment: CDR1 ENHRY and CDR2 SYGVKD. This CDR3 is built from 17 residues. Trimming removed 1 base from V and 1 base from J; junction bases left unmatched: 3. Specimen: peripheral blood. This chain joins TRBV10-3 and TRBJ2-2, with TRBD2 matching 10 bases. This receptor was identified in a man in his sixties with acute or convalescent COVID-19. In nucleotides, the CDR3 is TGTGCCATCAGTGAGTGGCTAGCGGGAGTGAACACCGGGGAGCTGTTTTTT. Amino acid sequence: CAISEWLAGVNTGELFF.